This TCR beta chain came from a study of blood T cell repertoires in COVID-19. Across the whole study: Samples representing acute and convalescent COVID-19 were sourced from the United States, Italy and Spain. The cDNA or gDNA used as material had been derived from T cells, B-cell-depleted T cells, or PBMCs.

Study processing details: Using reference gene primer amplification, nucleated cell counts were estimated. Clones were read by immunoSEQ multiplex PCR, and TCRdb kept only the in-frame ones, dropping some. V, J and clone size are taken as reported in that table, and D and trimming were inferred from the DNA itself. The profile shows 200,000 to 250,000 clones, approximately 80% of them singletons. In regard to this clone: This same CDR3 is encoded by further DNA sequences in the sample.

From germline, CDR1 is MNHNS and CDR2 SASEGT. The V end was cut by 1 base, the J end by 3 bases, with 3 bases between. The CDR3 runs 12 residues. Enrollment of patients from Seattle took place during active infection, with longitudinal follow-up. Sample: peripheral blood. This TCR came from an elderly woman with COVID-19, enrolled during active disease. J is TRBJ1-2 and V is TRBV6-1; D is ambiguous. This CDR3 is CASSEGDYGYTF. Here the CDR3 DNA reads TGTGCCAGCAGTGAAGGCGACTATGGCTACACCTTC.